Included here is one TCR beta chain sequence, with context. In the authors' methods: Nucleated cell number was recorded as an estimate derived from reference gene primer amplification. Using immunoSEQ multiplex PCR, the repertoire was profiled, and TCRdb retains in-frame clones only, with some absent. The D gene and trimming were derived from the DNA, and the V and J assignments and clone size from that table. The sample carries roughly 230,000 clones, approximately 80% recorded once. These data belong to a study of blood T cell repertoires in COVID-19. The V and J ends lost 1 base and 2 bases respectively, with 10 bases between them. Per germline, CDR1 KGHSH and CDR2 LQKENI. The CDR3 extends over 15 amino acids.

Sequenced: peripheral blood. The chain employs TRBV18 and TRBJ2-3, with D possibly matching TRBD1 (5 bases). This sequence originates from a woman of 80 years or more with COVID-19, enrolled during active disease. The CDR3 region is CASSPRRQNTDTQYF. The CDR3 nucleotides read TGTGCCAGCTCACCACGGCGACAGAACACAGATACGCAGTATTTT.